A single sample gave rise to the 20 T cell receptor beta chains below, sequenced in a study of blood T cell repertoires in COVID-19. TCRdb's table, derived via immunoSEQ multiplex PCR, lists solely in-frame clones and lacks some. The profile shows 80,000 to 95,000 clones, 91% of them singletons. The sample taken for sequencing was peripheral blood. Every receptor here comes from a human donor with active COVID-19. The donor label of this sample is uncertain.

A single count supports this clone. The chain couples TRBV3-1 (or the pseudogene TRBV3-2) to TRBJ2-7; TRBD2 aligns across 11 bases. The CDR3 length is 15 residues. Germline CDR1 is LGHDT and CDR2 is YNNKEL (reference sequence). V shed 6 bases, J shed 7 bases, and the junction held 11 bases outside the gene matches. CDR3 DNA: TGTGCCAGCAGTGTGGGACTAGCGGATAGACCGGAGCAGTACTTC. It translates to CASSVGLADRPEQYF.

The V call is TRBV9, the J call TRBJ2-1; D unclear. The CDR3 extends over 13 amino acids. Per the germline V gene, CDR1 is SGDLS and CDR2 is YYNGEE. Deletions cut 0 bases from V and 5 bases from J, with 6 bases between. The CDR3 DNA sequence: TGTGCCAGCAGCGTAGCGGTCGACAATGAGCAGTTCTTC. Encoded protein: CASSVAVDNEQFF.

This rearrangement joins TRBV6-1 to TRBJ1-2; D is possibly TRBD1 (5 bases). The CDR3 loop spans 15 amino acids. The V end lost 1 base, the J end lost 7 bases, and 16 bases lay between the germline ends. Germline CDR1 MNHNS, CDR2 SASEGT. CDR3 amino acids: CASSEGGGRVSGYTF. The CDR3 nucleotides are TGTGCCAGCAGTGAAGGGGGAGGCAGGGTTTCTGGCTACACCTTC.

J is TRBJ2-7 and V is TRBV18, with TRBD1 matching 8 bases. The CDR3 totals 14 residues. V dropped 3 bases and J dropped 7; count of bases not matched to a gene: 8. Looked up from germline, CDR1 is KGHSH and CDR2 is LQKENI. Written as DNA, the CDR3 is TGTGCCAGCTCACCGACAGGGGCGGAGGAGGAGCAGTACTTC. Amino acids: CASSPTGAEEEQYF.

CDR3 bases: TGTGCCAGCAGCTCGTCTTTATACGAGCAGTACTTC. Its translation: CASSSSLYEQYF. The chain uses TRBV7-2 and TRBJ2-7; D is unclear. Trimming removed 4 bases from V and 4 bases from J, with 8 bases in between. This CDR3 spans 12 amino acids. Germline-derived CDR1 and CDR2 are SGHTA and FQGNSA.

The CDR3 DNA sequence: TGTGCCAGCAGCCAAGACTTGACGGGGTTGGACTCCTACAATGAGCAGTTCTTC. Its translation is CASSQDLTGLDSYNEQFF. The chain is built from TRBV3-1 (or the pseudogene TRBV3-2) and TRBJ2-1; D may be TRBD2 (5 bases). This CDR3 region has 18 residues. The V gene lost 0 bases and the J gene lost 0 bases, with 15 bases spanning the gap. Germline CDR1 is LGHDT and CDR2 is YNNKEL (reference sequence).

The chain links TRBV9 to TRBJ2-3, with a possible D match to TRBD1 (5 bases). V was trimmed by 0 bases and J by 0 bases, leaving 8 bases between them. From germline, CDR1 is SGDLS and CDR2 YYNGEE. This CDR3 is 15 amino acids long. The CDR3 spells CASSVEGFSTDTQYF. CDR3 DNA sequence: TGTGCCAGCAGCGTAGAGGGGTTTAGCACAGATACGCAGTATTTT.

V gene TRBV19 combines with J gene TRBJ2-7; perhaps TRBD2 as D (6 bases). This CDR3 is 13 amino acids long. Germline V gene sequence: CDR1 LNHDA, CDR2 SQIVND (reference sequence). Trimming took 10 bases from V and 2 from J, leaving 15 bases between them. The CDR3 region is CATSGLGTYEQYF. As DNA, the CDR3 is TGTGCCACCTCGGGACTGGGGACCTACGAGCAGTACTTC.

CDR3 sequence reads: CASSAGQGRMNTEAFF. CDR3 nucleotides: TGTGCCAGCAGCGCCGGACAGGGGAGAATGAACACTGAAGCTTTCTTT. The V gene is TRBV5-4, the J gene TRBJ1-1, with TRBD1 identical over 9 bases. Unmatched junction bases numbered 7, after V lost 4 bases and J lost 0 bases. Germline CDR1 reads SGHNT; CDR2 reads YYREEE (reference sequence). The CDR3 consists of 16 residues.

This chain joins TRBV10-3 and TRBJ1-5, with 7 nucleotides matching TRBD1. The CDR3 totals 16 residues. Germline V lookup: CDR1 ENHRY, CDR2 SYGVKD. Unmatched junction bases numbered 9, after V lost 0 bases and J lost 7 bases. CDR3 coding DNA: TGTGCCATCAGTGAGTCGGAGACAGGGTCCAGGCAGCCCCAGCATTTT. Protein sequence: CAISESETGSRQPQHF.

This chain joins TRBV4-1 and TRBJ2-4, with a tentative D call TRBD2 (6 bases). In germline, CDR1 is MGHRA, CDR2 YSYEKL. This CDR3 contains 17 residues. Trimming pared 4 bases from V and 0 bases from J, leaving 16 bases between. CDR3 bases: TGCGCCAGCAGCCCTGCTGCGGCGGGGCAAGCCAAAAACATTCAGTACTTC. Translated: CASSPAAAGQAKNIQYF.

This clone was seen a handful of times. The chain is built from TRBV6-2 or TRBV6-3 and TRBJ1-5; TRBD1 is a possible D gene (5 bases). The germline gives CDR1 MNHEY, CDR2 SVGEGT. CDR3 size: 17 residues. The germline V and J ends were trimmed by 3 bases and 2 bases, with 17 bases remaining between them. The CDR3 nucleotides read TGTGCCAGCAGTTATCATCGGACACTGATGCGCAATCAGCCCCAGCATTTT. Translating gives CASSYHRTLMRNQPQHF.

The V and J genes are TRBV7-6 and TRBJ1-1, with D possibly matching TRBD1 (5 bases). This CDR3 has 17 residues. CDR1 is SGHVS and CDR2 is FNYEAQ in the germline V gene. The V end lost 3 bases, the J end lost 2 bases, and 19 bases lay between the germline ends. The CDR3 sequence is CASSFGLKGKRNTEAFF. The CDR3 bases are TGTGCCAGCAGCTTTGGCCTAAAGGGGAAACGAAACACTGAAGCTTTCTTT.

This rearrangement joins TRBV5-4 to TRBJ1-2; 7 nucleotides agree with TRBD1. CDR3 length: 14 amino acids. Per germline, CDR1 SGHNT and CDR2 YYREEE (reference sequence). After removal of 4 bases from V and 6 bases from J, the junction contained 9 bases not matched to a gene. The CDR3 spells CASSTWDRNNGYTF. The CDR3 DNA reads as TGTGCCAGCAGCACGTGGGACAGAAATAATGGCTACACCTTC.

The chain combines TRBV6-2 or TRBV6-3 with TRBJ1-2; a weak D match, TRBD1 (6 bases). Germline V gene lookup returns CDR1 MNHEY and CDR2 SVGEGT. Trimming pared 4 bases from V and 2 bases from J, leaving 17 bases between. The CDR3 is made up of 16 amino acids. The CDR3 sequence: CASSWFSQGPNYGYTF. As DNA, the CDR3 is TGTGCCAGCAGTTGGTTCTCTCAGGGGCCGAACTATGGCTACACCTTC.

This chain joins TRBV6-5 and TRBJ1-1; tentative D call: TRBD1 (5 bases). The CDR3 contains 12 residues. Germline CDR1 reads MNHEY; CDR2 reads SVGAGI. V was cut by 7 bases and J by 3 bases, with 9 bases left in between. In DNA, the CDR3 is TGTGCCAGCACGTGGGGGGACACTGAAGCTTTCTTT. Its protein product is CASTWGDTEAFF.

The J gene is TRBJ2-6, the V gene TRBV9; 7 bases agree with TRBD1. The CDR3 loop spans 16 amino acids. Trimming removed 4 bases from V and 3 bases from J; junction bases left unmatched: 7. Germline loops: CDR1 SGDLS, CDR2 YYNGEE. The DNA for the CDR3 is TGTGCCAGCAGCCCCCGAGGGGGCGGTGGGGCCAACGTCCTGACTTTC. It is translated as CASSPRGGGGANVLTF.

The rearrangement links TRBV28 to TRBJ1-2, with a weak D call TRBD1 (5 bases). CDR3 length equals 16 residues. V lost 4 bases and J lost 1, with 16 bases in between. Germline V lookup: CDR1 MDHEN, CDR2 SYDVKM. The CDR3 DNA follows: TGTGCCAGCAGTTCACCCCGACAGACACTTAACTATGGCTACACCTTC. This gives the protein CASSSPRQTLNYGYTF.

The V call is TRBV19, the J call TRBJ1-2; the match to TRBD1 covers 7 bases. The J segment lost 3 bases and the V segment lost 1 base, leaving 5 bases of the junction unmatched. Germline CDR1 LNHDA, CDR2 SQIVND (reference sequence). The CDR3 totals 15 residues. Here the CDR3 DNA reads TGTGCCAGTAGTATAGGAGGGGGCTTCGACTATGGCTACACCTTC. Translation: CASSIGGGFDYGYTF.

The V call is TRBV4-3, the J call TRBJ2-5; TRBD1 matches 11 bases. Germline-derived CDR1 and CDR2 are LGHNA and YSLEER. This CDR3 spans 15 amino acids. The V segment lost 4 bases and the J segment 4 bases; nucleotides outside the gene matches: 5. The CDR3 here is CASSPGTGGGETQYF. The DNA of the CDR3 is TGCGCCAGCAGCCCCGGGACAGGGGGGGGAGAGACCCAGTACTTC.